This T cell receptor beta chain appears in the sequencing data of a study of blood T cell repertoires in COVID-19. Method: immunoSEQ multiplex PCR; TCRdb's copy keeps in-frame clones and lacks some. The sample shows more than 250,000 clones, around 90% of them seen only once. J was trimmed by 5 bases and V by 3 bases; bases with no gene match: 7. Germline CDR1 is SGHNT and CDR2 is YYREEE (reference sequence). The CDR3 spans 15 residues. The sequence derives from a woman between 45 and 65 years old with COVID-19, enrolled during active disease. Sequences were obtained from peripheral blood. This rearrangement joins TRBV5-4 to TRBJ2-5, with TRBD1 matching over 10 bases. The CDR3 loop is CASSSRQGADETQYF. The CDR3 DNA reads TGTGCCAGCAGCTCGAGACAGGGGGCAGATGAGACCCAGTACTTC. The whole variable domain, filled in from reference TRBV5-4 and TRBJ2-5, reads ETGVTQSPTHLIKTRGQQVTLRCSSQSGHNTVSWYQQALGQGPQFIFQYYREEENGRGNFPPRFSGLQFPNYSSELNVNALELDDSALYLCASSSRQGADETQYFGPGTRLLVL.